Reported below is one TCR beta chain. Antigen specificity is unknown. All TRB cDNA libraries came from 5' RACE performed with UMI labels. TCRdb derives one entry per CDR3 protein from the 5' RACE reads, leaving out DNA. The sample table includes roughly 60,000 distinct CDR3 sequences. The record originates from a study of CXCR3-negative and CXCR3-positive naive CD8 T cells. Findings and limits, study-wide: Naive cells that were CXCR3-positive had more hydrophobic TRB CDR3s (compared with CXCR3-negative naive cells). Researchers report CXCR3 expression partially decreased after cryopreservation, with fresh PBMCs used in most assays.

Each CD8+ T cell subset was flow-sorted in triplicate. Every sort contained 300,000 cells. Naive CD8+ T cells showed a CD45RO-CCR7+CD27+CD95- phenotype. Sequenced sample: naive CXCR3+ CD8+ T cells from blood. Stated subset: CD45RO-CCR7+CD27+CD95- naive CD8+ T cells expressing CXCR3 (TNR3+). This TCR came from a human donor in good health. Some clones in this sample may be carry-over from other donors' samples.

CDR3 in amino acids: CASSFSGTDQETQYF. The rearrangement links TRBV7-9 to TRBJ2-5; absent DNA, TCRdb's TRBD1 call cannot be checked. CDR1 and CDR2 from the germline V gene are SEHNR and FQNEAQ (reference sequence). This CDR3 is built from 15 residues.